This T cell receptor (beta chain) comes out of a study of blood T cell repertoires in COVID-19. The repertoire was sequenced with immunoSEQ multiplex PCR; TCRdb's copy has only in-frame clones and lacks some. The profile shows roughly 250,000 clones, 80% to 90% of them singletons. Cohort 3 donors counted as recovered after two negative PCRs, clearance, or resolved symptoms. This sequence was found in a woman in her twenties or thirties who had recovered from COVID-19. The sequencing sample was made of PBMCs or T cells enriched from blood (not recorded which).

The CDR3 coding sequence is TGCAGTGCTAGTATGGGAGGGGGCTCCTACGAGCAGTACTTC. Translating gives CSASMGGGSYEQYF. The V and J genes are TRBV20-1 and TRBJ2-7; a weak D match, TRBD2 (7 bases). V dropped 3 bases and J dropped 0 bases, with 12 bases sitting between them. This CDR3 has 14 residues. Germline CDR1 DFQATT, CDR2 SNEGSKA (reference sequence).